These T cell receptor beta chains were read from a single sample in a study of T cell repertoires in cytomegalovirus infection. For these receptors, no antigen is known. TCRdb processed the reads anew with MiXCR; each CDR3 protein has one entry. This repertoire shows about 60,000 distinct CDR3 sequences, 33% found once; its top ten account for 70%. The sequenced sample consisted of PBMCs, sequenced either directly or after in vitro stimulation (not recorded which). These receptors originate from a human donor in good health (CMV status not recorded). Some clones in this sample may be carry-over from other donors' samples. The CDR3 runs from the conserved cysteine through the conserved F or W. Fields, in order: V gene, J gene, D gene, clone size, CDR3 protein, CDR3 DNA. A D gene is named only where the DNA matches it firmly. Where a row states a size, it is once, few, many or the class of an expanded clone; other rows omit it.

TRBV28	TRBJ1-1	NA	NA	CASSLQGGTEAFF	TGTGCCAGCAGTTTACAAGGGGGCACTGAAGCTTTCTTT
TRBV4-1	TRBJ1-3	NA	few	CASSHWGRGRGPSGNTIYF	TGCGCCAGCAGCCATTGGGGTCGAGGACGAGGGCCTTCTGGAAACACCATATATTTT
TRBV19	TRBJ1-5	NA	NA	CASRNNNQPQHF	TGTGCCAGTAGGAACAACAATCAGCCCCAGCATTTT
TRBV5-1	TRBJ2-3	TRBD2	few	CASSAAGGPPTDTQYF	TGCGCCAGCAGCGCCGCGGGAGGCCCCCCCACAGATACGCAGTATTTT
TRBV2	TRBJ1-6	TRBD1	NA	CASYPGGWNSPLHF	TGTGCCAGCTACCCAGGGGGGTGGAATTCACCCCTCCACTTT
TRBV18	TRBJ2-3	NA	NA	CASSPRFADTQYF	TGTGCCAGCTCACCACGCTTCGCAGATACGCAGTATTTT
TRBV5-5	TRBJ2-5	NA	NA	CASSMLRGQETQYF	TGTGCCAGCAGCATGTTACGGGGGCAAGAGACCCAGTACTTC
TRBV10-3	TRBJ1-1	TRBD1	few	CAIRATGGSVTEAFF	TGTGCCATCAGAGCGACAGGGGGCTCGGTTACTGAAGCTTTCTTT
TRBV2	TRBJ2-2	TRBD1	NA	CASSEPTTGQGASTGELFF	TGTGCCAGCAGTGAACCGACGACAGGACAGGGGGCCTCCACCGGGGAGCTGTTTTTT
TRBV28	TRBJ1-1	TRBD1	few	CASSSIRGMDTEAFF	TGTGCCAGCAGTTCCATCAGGGGGATGGACACTGAAGCTTTCTTT
TRBV10-3	TRBJ2-7	TRBD2	many	CAIRDLAGSSYEQYF	TGTGCCATCAGGGACCTAGCGGGGAGCTCCTACGAGCAGTACTTC
TRBV6-1	TRBJ1-5	NA	NA	CASSETGGQPQHF	TGTGCCAGCAGTGAAACAGGAGGTCAGCCCCAGCATTTT
TRBV12-3/TRBV12-4	TRBJ2-1	TRBD1	once	CASSLRDRGNKQFF	TGTGCCAGCAGCCTCCGGGACAGGGGGAATAAGCAGTTCTTC
TRBV5-5	TRBJ1-1	NA	many	CASSPSGHRVLEAFF	TGTGCCAGCAGCCCATCGGGACACCGGGTTCTGGAAGCTTTCTTT
TRBV7-9	TRBJ2-7	NA	few	CASTVGMISGEQYF	TGTGCCAGCACAGTGGGGATGATCTCTGGGGAGCAGTACTTC
TRBV4-1	TRBJ2-5	TRBD2	NA	CASKPRGVLAETQYF	TGCGCCAGCAAGCCAAGAGGGGTACTAGCGGAGACCCAGTACTTC
TRBV7-2	TRBJ1-3	NA	few	CASSLGGLWGRFGNTIYF	TGTGCCAGCAGCTTAGGGGGTTTGTGGGGGAGATTTGGAAACACCATATATTTT
TRBV12-3/TRBV12-4	TRBJ2-3	NA	many	CASSLTGTTVDTQYF	TGTGCCAGCAGCTTAACCGGGACAACGGTAGATACGCAGTATTTT
TRBV6-1	TRBJ1-4	NA	NA	CASRTTLNEKLFF	TGTGCCAGCAGAACGACACTTAATGAAAAACTGTTTTTT
TRBV11-2	TRBJ1-2	NA	few	CASSPQPGDDYGYTF	TGTGCCAGCAGCCCACAGCCGGGGGACGACTATGGCTACACCTTC
TRBV6-5	TRBJ1-4	TRBD1	NA	CASGTGVEKLFF	TGTGCCAGCGGGACAGGGGTCGAAAAACTGTTTTTT
TRBV27	TRBJ2-3	NA	few	CASSGGTGTDTQYF	TGTGCCAGCAGTGGGGGGACCGGCACAGATACGCAGTATTTT
TRBV7-9	TRBJ2-5	TRBD2	few	CASSERSGLDARDF	TGTGCCAGCAGCGAGCGATCGGGACTAGATGCTAGGGACTTC
TRBV7-6	TRBJ1-1	TRBD1	once	CASSHWTGGTEAFF	TGTGCCAGCAGCCATTGGACAGGGGGCACTGAAGCTTTCTTT
TRBV28	TRBJ1-4	NA	NA	CASSTGGTNEKLFF	TGTGCCAGCAGCACCGGGGGAACTAATGAAAAACTGTTTTTT
TRBV11-2	TRBJ2-2	TRBD2	few	CASSSLAGGPGELFF	TGTGCCAGCAGCTCACTAGCGGGAGGGCCCGGGGAGCTGTTTTTT
TRBV12-3/TRBV12-4	TRBJ2-7	NA	many	CASSSPQGGLYEQYF	TGTGCCAGCAGTTCCCCCCAGGGGGGCCTATACGAGCAGTACTTC
TRBV7-2	TRBJ2-5	NA	many	CASSLARETQYF	TGTGCCAGCAGCTTAGCGCGAGAGACCCAGTACTTC
TRBV2	TRBJ2-1	TRBD1	NA	CASSELGQAAYNEQFF	TGTGCCAGCAGCGAGCTGGGACAGGCGGCCTACAATGAGCAGTTCTTC